This TCR beta chain was captured by sequencing in a study of tumor-infiltrating lymphocytes in primary liver carcinoma. Notes on the study in general: Tumor region pairs outstripped tumor-adjacent and tumor-blood pairs in overlap.

This clonotype was detected a few times. Its antigen is undetermined. From roughly 470 ng total RNA, TCR beta cDNA was generated with a primer in the constant region. Modified slightly, ARM-PCR produced TCR beta libraries over three nested multiplex PCR rounds. A C-beta reverse primer was combined with TRBV1-TRBV30 forward primers in the first two PCR rounds, and each round had about 10 cycles. TCRdb independently ran MiXCR on the multiplex PCR reads; one entry per CDR3 protein. The profile shows about 320,000 distinct CDR3 sequences, approximately 60% of them singletons. The CDR3 runs 16 residues. CDR1 is MNHEY and CDR2 is SVGEGT in the germline V gene. V was pared by 5 bases and J by 1 base, with 15 bases between. Extraction also yielded germline DNA, while blood RNA was obtained from unsorted whole blood.

This TCR came from a man aged 40-49 years with primary liver carcinoma and hepatitis B virus infection. The sequenced sample was peripheral blood. The chain recombines TRBV6-2 or TRBV6-3 with TRBJ1-5; tentatively, D is TRBD1 (5 bases). CDR3 amino acids: CASSNTQGGSNQPQHF. The CDR3, as DNA: TGTGCCAGCAGTAACACGCAGGGAGGGAGCAATCAGCCCCAGCATTTT.